This T cell receptor (beta chain) was retrieved from a study of T cell responses to AZD1222 COVID-19 vaccine. Overall study results and limits: Clonal diversity was possibly underestimated, and the donors were mostly white British, with more females. Among vaccine-associated CD4 TCRs, coverage spanned spike, with dominance at 160-218 and 743-854.

Second-dose groups at about 4 or about 12 weeks were pooled. CDR1 MGHRA and CDR2 YSYEKL come from the germline V gene. This CDR3 comprises 20 residues. Trimming removed 4 bases from V and 5 bases from J; junction bases left unmatched: 20. Assay: immunoSEQ multiplex PCR; the TCRdb copy retains only in-frame clones and omits some. The data show 15,000 to 18,000 clones, 88% seen once. Remarks on this clone: Its antigen is still unknown.

This sample comprised peripheral blood, obtained 28 days after the second AZD1222 dose. The sequence came from an adult who received the AZD1222 COVID-19 vaccine. The chain uses TRBV4-1 and TRBJ1-4, with 9 bases that match TRBD1. CDR3 in DNA: TGCGCCAGCAGCCGATCTTTTTCTCCGGGACAGGGAGGTGAAAATGAAAAACTGTTTTTT. This sequence encodes CASSRSFSPGQGGENEKLFF.